The 30 T cell receptor beta chains presented below share a single source sample, sequenced in a study of blood T cell repertoires in COVID-19. TCRdb keeps only in-frame clones here, not all; method: immunoSEQ multiplex PCR. The sample consists of roughly 180,000 clones, about 86% of them appearing once. What was sequenced was peripheral blood. The receptors stem from a woman between 25 and 40 years old with active or convalescent COVID-19.

V usage is TRBV6-5 and J usage is TRBJ1-4, with TRBD1 matching over 10 bases. Germline-derived CDR1 and CDR2 are MNHEY and SVGAGI. The CDR3 sequence is 15 residues long. With 4 bases clipped from V and 10 bases from J, the junction kept 9 bases outside the gene matches. This CDR3 reads CASSLTRDRGGKLFF. CDR3 coding DNA: TGTGCCAGCAGTTTAACCCGGGACAGGGGTGGAAAACTGTTTTTT.

J is TRBJ2-5 and V is TRBV6-6; no clear D gene. Germline V gene data show CDR1 as MNHNY and CDR2 as SVGAGI (reference sequence). V shed 0 bases and J shed 13 bases, with 24 bases lying between them. The CDR3 covers 16 residues. The CDR3 sequence is CASSYSPPGLTSAGYF. CDR3 coding DNA: TGTGCCAGCAGTTACTCTCCCCCCGGATTGACGAGCGCCGGGTACTTC.

This chain uses TRBV7-9 with TRBJ1-2; D is possibly TRBD1 (5 bases). Per the germline V gene, CDR1 is SEHNR and CDR2 is FQNEAQ (reference sequence). The length of the CDR3 is 14 residues. Trimming stripped 2 bases from V and 4 bases from J, with 11 bases between. CDR3 amino acids: CASSLRGSGYGYTF. The DNA for the CDR3 is TGTGCCAGCAGCTTAAGGGGCTCCGGCTATGGCTACACCTTC. The whole variable domain, remainder taken from reference TRBV7-9 and TRBJ1-2, is DTGVSQNPRHKITKRGQNVTFRCDPISEHNRLYWYRQTLGQGPEFLTYFQNEAQLEKSRLLSDRFSAERPKGSFSTLEIQRTEQGDSAMYLCASSLRGSGYGYTFGSGTRLTVV.

This clone was observed once. This rearrangement joins TRBV30 to TRBJ1-1, with TRBD1 matching over 8 bases. CDR3 size: 17 residues. CDR1 and CDR2 from the germline V gene are GTSNPN and SVGIG (reference sequence). After removal of 2 bases from V and 4 bases from J, the junction contained 15 bases not matched to a gene. The CDR3 coding sequence is TGTGCCTGGAGTACAGGAATAGCAGGGGGCTCGGGCACTGAAGCTTTCTTT. It specifies CAWSTGIAGGSGTEAFF.

This clone was recorded only once. CDR3 DNA: TGCGCCAGCAAGTCGGCTAACTATGGCTACACCTTC. Residues: CASKSANYGYTF. The genes are TRBV5-1 and TRBJ1-2; D not certain. V lost 6 bases to trimming and J lost 0 bases, with 6 bases between them. CDR3 length: 12 residues. CDR1 is SGHRS and CDR2 is YFSETQ in the germline V gene.

V gene TRBV28 combines with J gene TRBJ2-1; 8 bases line up with TRBD2. Germline CDR1 and CDR2: MDHEN and SYDVKM. Trimming took 5 bases from V and 0 from J; bases not matched to a gene: 6. The CDR3 is made up of 16 amino acids. The CDR3 loop reads CASSPLGTSSYNEQFF. Written as DNA, the CDR3 is TGTGCCAGCAGTCCGCTCGGGACTAGCTCCTACAATGAGCAGTTCTTC.

V is TRBV19 and J is TRBJ1-5; TRBD1 agrees at 7 bases. V shed 0 bases and J 5 bases; nucleotides not matched to a gene: 7. CDR3 length equals 16 residues. Per the germline V gene, CDR1 is LNHDA and CDR2 is SQIVND (reference sequence). The CDR3 here is CASSIEYQGGYQPQHF. The DNA for the CDR3 is TGTGCCAGTAGTATAGAATACCAAGGGGGCTATCAGCCCCAGCATTTT.

This clone was recorded once. CDR3 loop: CAWRRVGEKLFF. Written as DNA, the CDR3 is TGTGCCTGGAGGAGGGTAGGCGAAAAACTGTTTTTT. This rearrangement joins TRBV30 to TRBJ1-4; D is undetermined. Looked up from germline, CDR1 is GTSNPN and CDR2 is SVGIG (reference sequence). This CDR3 is built from 12 residues. With 3 bases removed from V and 8 bases from J, the gap between germline ends came to 10 bases.

The rearrangement uses TRBV7-2 and TRBJ2-2, with 12 bases identical to TRBD2. V lost 3 bases, J lost 5 bases, and 4 bases stayed unmatched. Germline V lookup: CDR1 SGHTA, CDR2 FQGNSA. This CDR3 region has 16 residues. The CDR3 sequence is CASSFGTSGPTGELFF. Written as DNA, the CDR3 is TGTGCCAGCAGCTTCGGGACTAGCGGGCCTACCGGGGAGCTGTTTTTT.

This chain joins TRBV11-3 and TRBJ1-1; TRBD1 matches 7 bases. The CDR3 covers 15 residues. V was pared by 3 bases and J by 4 bases, with 8 bases of the junction left unmatched. The V gene's germline CDR1 is SGHNT and CDR2 YENEEA. CDR3 nucleotides: TGTGCCAGCAGCTTCCCCCGACAGGGAGGCACTGAAGCTTTCTTT. Translated: CASSFPRQGGTEAFF.

The V call is TRBV6-2 or TRBV6-3, the J call TRBJ1-4; 10 nucleotides align to TRBD1. Germline CDR1 is MNHEY and CDR2 is SVGEGT. The CDR3 contains 15 residues. Trimming removed 2 bases from V and 5 bases from J; junction bases left unmatched: 2. CDR3 loop: CASSYQDRGNEKLFF. The CDR3 bases are TGTGCCAGCAGTTACCAGGACAGGGGGAATGAAAAACTGTTTTTT.

The chain combines TRBV7-9 with TRBJ2-7, with 8 bases aligning to TRBD2. V shed 8 bases, J shed 1 base, and the junction held 7 bases outside the gene matches. This CDR3 has 14 residues. Germline V CDR1 and CDR2: SEHNR, FQNEAQ (reference sequence). The CDR3 DNA sequence: TGTGCCAGCGAACGGGCGGGAGGATCCTACGAGCAGTACTTC. Translated, it gives CASERAGGSYEQYF.

The rearrangement joins TRBV7-2 to TRBJ2-7; TRBD2 matches 11 bases. V was pared by 1 base and J by 3 bases, with 2 bases of the junction left unmatched. CDR1 and CDR2 (germline): SGHTA, FQGNSA. This CDR3 comprises 15 residues. The CDR3 loop is CASSLGLAGGYEQYF. CDR3 DNA sequence: TGTGCCAGCAGCTTAGGCCTAGCGGGAGGCTACGAGCAGTACTTC.

V usage is TRBV3-1 (or the pseudogene TRBV3-2) and J usage is TRBJ1-2; possible D gene TRBD1, 5 bases. The CDR3 spans 15 residues. Trimming pared 0 bases from V and 7 bases from J, leaving 15 bases between. Germline values: CDR1 LGHDT, CDR2 YNNKEL (reference sequence). CDR3 amino acids: CASSQDLSPGGGYTF. The CDR3 region has the DNA TGTGCCAGCAGCCAAGATCTGTCCCCCGGGGGTGGCTACACCTTC.

This chain links TRBV19 with TRBJ2-1, with 11 positions matching TRBD1. V lost 7 bases and J lost 5; bases outside the gene matches: 7. There are 15 residues in the CDR3. Germline CDR1 is LNHDA and CDR2 is SQIVND (reference sequence). In nucleotides, the CDR3 is TGTGCCAGTACCGGACAGGGGGCTTTAGACAATGAGCAGTTCTTC. Translating it yields CASTGQGALDNEQFF.

The rearrangement uses TRBV7-2 and TRBJ1-6; 10 positions match TRBD1. CDR3 length: 15 residues. V was pared by 3 bases and J by 7 bases, with 3 bases of the junction left unmatched. The germline CDR1 and CDR2 sequences are SGHTA and FQGNSA. The CDR3 sequence: CASSLGGQGNSPLHF. In DNA, the CDR3 is TGTGCCAGCAGCTTGGGGGGACAGGGGAATTCACCCCTCCACTTT.

This rearrangement joins TRBV2 to TRBJ2-3; 9 positions agree with TRBD2. Trimming took 1 base from V and 6 from J; bases not matched to a gene: 14. The CDR3 totals 18 residues. Germline V lookup: CDR1 SNHLY, CDR2 FYNNEI. The CDR3 DNA follows: TGTGCCAGCAGTGAAGGGATCCTAGCGGGGTCCTCCTGGGATACGCAGTATTTT. Translation: CASSEGILAGSSWDTQYF.

The rearrangement uses TRBV27 and TRBJ1-5, with D tentatively TRBD1 (6 bases). Per the germline V gene, CDR1 is MNHEY and CDR2 is SMNVEV (reference sequence). V shed 1 base and J shed 5 bases, with 18 bases lying between them. CDR3 size: 17 residues. This CDR3 is CASSLFLPAGVDQPQHF. The CDR3 bases are TGTGCCAGCAGTTTATTTCTTCCCGCAGGGGTGGATCAGCCCCAGCATTTT.

The chain has TRBV28 and TRBJ2-7; 7 nucleotides line up with TRBD1. V lost 5 bases and J lost 0; bases outside the gene matches: 10. CDR1 and CDR2 from the germline V gene are MDHEN and SYDVKM. This CDR3 comprises 16 residues. The CDR3 sequence is CASSLPTGIVSYEQYF. For the CDR3, the DNA is TGTGCCAGCAGTCTCCCGACAGGGATTGTCTCCTACGAGCAGTACTTC.

The chain has TRBV28 and TRBJ1-1, with 7 bases aligning to TRBD1. J gave up 0 bases and V 10 bases, and 8 bases lay outside the gene matches. The CDR3 is 14 amino acids. The germline V gene encodes CDR1 MDHEN and CDR2 SYDVKM. The DNA for the CDR3 is TGTGCCATCCTTACAGGGGCGGTGAACACTGAAGCTTTCTTT. It is translated as CAILTGAVNTEAFF.

This chain joins TRBV18 and TRBJ1-2; 9 bases line up with TRBD1. The germline V gene encodes CDR1 KGHSH and CDR2 LQKENI. The V gene end was trimmed by 3 bases and the J gene end by 2 bases; junction bases not matched to a gene: 13. This CDR3 has 18 amino acids. In nucleotides, the CDR3 is TGTGCCAGCTCACCGCCGGGACAGGGAAGGAGGACCAACTATGGCTACACCTTC. This sequence encodes CASSPPGQGRRTNYGYTF. The full variable domain, in which reference TRBV18 and TRBJ1-2 provide the parts outside the CDR3, is NAGVMQNPRHLVRRRGQEARLRCSPMKGHSHVYWYRQLPEEGLKFMVYLQKENIIDESGMPKERFSAEFPKEGPSILRIQQVVRGDSAAYFCASSPPGQGRRTNYGYTFGSGTRLTVV.

This sequence joins TRBV10-3 and TRBJ2-5; TRBD2 matches 9 bases. The germline V gene has CDR1 ENHRY and CDR2 SYGVKD. Trimming cost V 6 bases and J 3 bases; bases outside gene matches: 8. This CDR3 has 15 amino acids. The chain's CDR3 is CAIRFGGGAKETQYF. The CDR3 DNA reads TGTGCCATCAGATTTGGCGGGGGGGCTAAAGAGACCCAGTACTTC.

This chain links TRBV6-5 with TRBJ1-2; TRBD1 agrees at 8 bases. J was trimmed by 3 bases and V by 8 bases; bases with no gene match: 5. Per germline, CDR1 MNHEY and CDR2 SVGAGI. The length of the CDR3 is 13 residues. Written as DNA, the CDR3 is TGTGCCAGCTCGACAGGGGAATACTATGGCTACACCTTC. This sequence encodes CASSTGEYYGYTF.

The chain links TRBV18 to TRBJ1-6; a weak D match, TRBD1 (5 bases). The germline V gene encodes CDR1 KGHSH and CDR2 LQKENI. The CDR3 length is 15 residues. The germline V and J ends were trimmed by 3 bases and 8 bases, with 14 bases remaining between them. This CDR3 is CASSPQKGRDSPLHF. The CDR3 DNA sequence: TGTGCCAGCTCACCCCAGAAGGGCAGGGATTCACCCCTCCACTTT.

This CDR3 reads CASSLITGGEAFF. The CDR3 bases are TGCGCCAGCAGCTTGATAACAGGGGGTGAAGCTTTCTTT. This rearrangement joins TRBV5-1 to TRBJ1-1; 8 bases agree with TRBD1. The junction had 3 bases not matched to a gene; V was cut back by 1 base and J by 7 bases. Per germline, CDR1 SGHRS and CDR2 YFSETQ. This CDR3 has 13 residues.

The J gene is TRBJ2-7, the V gene TRBV30; 8 bases are a match to TRBD1. The CDR3 totals 14 residues. The germline V gene encodes CDR1 GTSNPN and CDR2 SVGIG (reference sequence). The V and J ends lost 6 bases and 5 bases, in that order; junction bases with no gene match: 12. In DNA, the CDR3 is TGTGCCTGTCCCAAAAAGGACAGGGTAAACGAGCAGTACTTC. Encoded protein: CACPKKDRVNEQYF.

The chain recombines TRBV19 with TRBJ1-1; weak D call: TRBD1 (6 bases). The CDR3 runs 17 residues. Trimming shortened V by 4 bases and J by 1 base, and 19 bases separated the two germline ends. Per the germline V gene, CDR1 is LNHDA and CDR2 is SQIVND (reference sequence). CDR3 DNA: TGTGCCAGTAGTAGTTTTCAGACAGGCTGGGCGAACACTGAAGCTTTCTTT. This translates into CASSSFQTGWANTEAFF.

This chain links TRBV28 with TRBJ1-2; possible D gene TRBD1, 6 bases. Trimming cost V 6 bases and J 2 bases, with 19 bases left between them. The CDR3 runs to 16 residues. The germline gives CDR1 MDHEN, CDR2 SYDVKM. CDR3 DNA: TGTGCCAGCAGCCCCAGGGGAGGGTTCGAGAACTATGGCTACACCTTC. It translates to CASSPRGGFENYGYTF.

J is TRBJ2-7 and V is TRBV6-1, with a weak D call TRBD1 (7 bases). The CDR3 has 12 amino acids. The ends were cut back, 3 bases at V and 5 bases at J, with 8 bases in the middle. Germline V lookup: CDR1 MNHNS, CDR2 SASEGT. The CDR3 protein is CASSDRGDEQYF. CDR3 DNA: TGTGCCAGCAGTGACAGGGGGGACGAGCAGTACTTC.

The J gene is TRBJ2-1, the V gene TRBV13; TRBD2 aligns across 8 bases. Germline CDR1 is PRHDT and CDR2 is FYEKMQ (reference sequence). This CDR3 is built from 14 residues. The trim removed 5 bases at V and 7 bases at J, leaving 7 bases unmatched. The CDR3: CASSQAGGRNEQFF. DNA of the CDR3: TGTGCCAGCAGCCAGGCGGGAGGTCGGAATGAGCAGTTCTTC.